One sample yielded the 24 T cell receptor beta chains listed below, sequenced in a study of spatial heterogeneity in lung cancer. One entry per CDR3 protein, called by TCRdb with MiXCR from the 5' RACE reads. Of about 46,000 distinct CDR3 sequences in the sample, 12% were seen once. Time point denoted: blood at routine non-recurrence follow-up after resection. The sample in question was PBMCs, obtained at follow-up. The receptors here all came from a male donor with early-stage non-small cell lung cancer.

This clonotype has at least ten counts. This chain joins TRBV7-9 and TRBJ2-2; the D gene could be TRBD1 or TRBD2 (5 bases each). The CDR3 is 15 amino acids. Trimming took 7 bases from V and 6 from J, leaving 18 bases between them. Per germline, CDR1 SEHNR and CDR2 FQNEAQ (reference sequence). The CDR3, as DNA: TGTGCCAGCACCGCTACCTCAGGGACGGCCGGGGAGCTGTTTTTT. It specifies CASTATSGTAGELFF. Filled out from reference TRBV7-9 and TRBJ2-2, the complete variable domain reads DTGVSQNPRHKITKRGQNVTFRCDPISEHNRLYWYRQTLGQGPEFLTYFQNEAQLEKSRLLSDRFSAERPKGSFSTLEIQRTEQGDSAMYLCASTATSGTAGELFFGEGSRLTVL.

This chain joins TRBV9 and TRBJ2-4; TRBD1 aligns across 8 bases. Germline lookup yields CDR1 SGDLS and CDR2 YYNGEE. The CDR3 sequence is 15 residues long. V gave up 3 bases and J gave up 6 bases; unmatched junction bases: 8. In nucleotides, the CDR3 is TGTGCCAGCAGCGATATCGGACAGGGAGGAAACATTCAGTACTTC. It is translated as CASSDIGQGGNIQYF.

The V call is TRBV4-1, the J call TRBJ1-5; D is uncertain. Germline values: CDR1 MGHRA, CDR2 YSYEKL. V lost 0 bases to trimming and J lost 11 bases, with 11 bases between them. The CDR3 totals 13 residues. The CDR3 region has the DNA TGCGCCAGCAGCCAAGAACTCGGCGTTTCCCAGCATTTT. Amino acid sequence: CASSQELGVSQHF.

This clonotype was seen ten or more times. V usage is TRBV7-2 and J usage is TRBJ1-3; D unresolved. Looked up from germline, CDR1 is SGHTA and CDR2 is FQGNSA. There are 12 residues in the CDR3. V lost 2 bases and J 9 bases, leaving 8 bases between the germline ends. CDR3 DNA sequence: TGTGCCAGCAGCTTATCCGAGGCCACCATATATTTT. It is translated as CASSLSEATIYF.

The chain carries TRBV30 and TRBJ1-1; 8 nucleotides line up with TRBD1. Germline V gene data show CDR1 as GTSNPN and CDR2 as SVGIG (reference sequence). This CDR3 is built from 15 residues. V shed 2 bases, J shed 0 bases, and the junction held 5 bases outside the gene matches. In DNA, the CDR3 is TGTGCCTGGAGTCTTCGACAGGGGATGAACACTGAAGCTTTCTTT. Translation gives CAWSLRQGMNTEAFF.

V is TRBV27 and J is TRBJ2-5, with D perhaps assigned TRBD1 or TRBD2 (5 bases each). Trimming took off 6 bases at V and 0 bases at J, with 11 bases between the two ends. The CDR3 is 14 residues long. Germline assignment: CDR1 MNHEY and CDR2 SMNVEV (reference sequence). For the CDR3, the DNA is TGTGCCAGCAGGGAGGTGGGGCACCAAGAGACCCAGTACTTC. It codes for CASREVGHQETQYF.

This clonotype appeared many times. This chain links TRBV12-3 or TRBV12-4 with TRBJ2-3; 12 nucleotides agree with TRBD2. V lost 2 bases to trimming and J lost 2 bases; unmatched junction nucleotides: 5. CDR3 length: 17 amino acids. CDR3 nucleotides: TGTGCCAGCAGTTTAAGGCGGACTAGCGGGATCACAGATACGCAGTATTTT. Protein sequence: CASSLRRTSGITDTQYF.

This clonotype was picked up many times. The chain has TRBV6-5 and TRBJ1-1; 11 nucleotides agree with TRBD1. Germline values: CDR1 MNHEY, CDR2 SVGAGI. The CDR3 consists of 14 residues. The V and J ends lost 6 bases and 3 bases, in that order; junction bases with no gene match: 3. CDR3 residues: CASSPDRGHTEAFF. Written as DNA, the CDR3 is TGTGCCAGCAGCCCGGACAGGGGGCACACTGAAGCTTTCTTT.

The gene calls are TRBV27 and TRBJ1-1; no definite D call. The V and J ends lost 3 bases and 5 bases respectively, with 19 bases between them. The CDR3 runs to 16 residues. The V gene's germline CDR1 is MNHEY and CDR2 SMNVEV (reference sequence). The CDR3 DNA follows: TGTGCCAGCAGTTTTGCCTCCAGTTTTTCCCTAACTGAAGCTTTCTTT. Translating it yields CASSFASSFSLTEAFF.

J is TRBJ2-1 and V is TRBV29-1; 7 nucleotides align to TRBD2. V dropped 4 bases and J dropped 9; count of bases not matched to a gene: 6. The germline V gene has CDR1 SQVTM and CDR2 ANQGSEA. CDR3 length: 12 amino acids. The CDR3 nucleotides are TGCAGCGTTGGACTAGCAGAGTCTGAGCAGTTCTTC. It encodes CSVGLAESEQFF.

The CDR3 DNA reads TGTGCCAGCAGCCCGGCCCGCGGGAGGCCCAATGAGCAGTTCTTC. Translating gives CASSPARGRPNEQFF. V and J are TRBV7-2 and TRBJ2-1, with 8 positions matching TRBD2. Germline V CDR1 and CDR2: SGHTA, FQGNSA. The CDR3 has 15 residues. V lost 5 bases to trimming and J lost 6 bases; unmatched junction nucleotides: 9.

This clonotype has more than one count but fewer than ten. This chain connects TRBV19 to TRBJ2-7; TRBD1 matches at 8 bases. Per the germline V gene, CDR1 is LNHDA and CDR2 is SQIVND (reference sequence). The CDR3 extends over 16 amino acids. The ends lost 5 bases at V and 2 bases at J; junction bases unmatched: 11. CDR3 in amino acids: CASSPSRQGTPYEQYF. CDR3 bases: TGTGCCAGTAGTCCTTCACGACAGGGGACCCCCTACGAGCAGTACTTC.

In this sample, this clonotype turned up a few times. The V call is TRBV9, the J call TRBJ2-2; tentatively, D is TRBD2 (5 bases). The V and J ends lost 7 bases and 1 base respectively, with 11 bases between them. Germline-derived CDR1 and CDR2 are SGDLS and YYNGEE. The CDR3 covers 14 residues. CDR3 DNA sequence: TGTGCCAGCCGGCGGGCCGGGAACACCGGGGAGCTGTTTTTT. This translates into CASRRAGNTGELFF.

V and J are TRBV11-2 and TRBJ2-3, with TRBD1 as a possible D gene (6 bases). The CDR3 covers 15 residues. The V end lost 5 bases, the J end lost 1 base, and 13 bases lay between the germline ends. Germline CDR1 reads SGHAT; CDR2 reads FQNNGV. As DNA, the CDR3 is TGTGCCAGCAGCCCGCAGGGGCTTGGCACAGATACGCAGTATTTT. Encoded protein: CASSPQGLGTDTQYF.

This clonotype was detected many times. The chain joins TRBV11-2 to TRBJ1-2, with D maybe TRBD1 (6 bases). Deletions cut 1 base from V and 6 bases from J, with 9 bases between. This CDR3 has 13 amino acids. CDR1 SGHAT and CDR2 FQNNGV come from the germline V gene. Written as DNA, the CDR3 is TGTGCCAGCAGCTTAGTACAGGGAAATGGCTACACCTTC. Translation: CASSLVQGNGYTF.

This clonotype has at least ten counts. The CDR3 DNA is TGTGCCAGCAGCTTATTGAACACCGGGGAGCTGTTTTTT. It yields the protein CASSLLNTGELFF. This chain links TRBV7-2 with TRBJ2-2; D gene uncertain. V shed 2 bases and J shed 1 base, with 2 bases lying between them. From germline, CDR1 is SGHTA and CDR2 FQGNSA. The CDR3 loop spans 13 amino acids.

The chain has TRBV11-1 and TRBJ2-3; D not certain. The CDR3 spans 13 residues. The V end lost 2 bases, the J end lost 6 bases, and 9 bases lay between the germline ends. Per the germline V gene, CDR1 is SGHAT and CDR2 is FQDESV (reference sequence). CDR3 nucleotide sequence: TGTGCCAGCAGCTTAAATGCCCGGGATACGCAGTATTTT. This gives the protein CASSLNARDTQYF.

There are a few counts of this clonotype. V gene TRBV6-6 combines with J gene TRBJ2-7, with a possible D match to TRBD1 (6 bases). Germline CDR1 is MNHNY and CDR2 is SVGAGI (reference sequence). V was shortened by 3 bases and J by 2 bases, with 17 bases between the two germline ends. This CDR3 has 16 residues. For the CDR3, the DNA is TGTGCCAGCAGTTATGATTACGCAGGACAGACCTACGAGCAGTACTTC. It is translated as CASSYDYAGQTYEQYF.

This clonotype was seen a few times. The V and J genes are TRBV6-7 and TRBJ2-1; D may be TRBD2 (6 bases). TRBV6-7 is noted as an ORF with a role that remains uncertain. This CDR3 is 15 amino acids long. The V end was cut by 2 bases, the J end by 6 bases, with 14 bases between. The CDR3, as DNA: TGTGCCAGCAGTTACGGGGCGGGGTATTTCAATGAGCAGTTCTTC. This codes for CASSYGAGYFNEQFF.

The rearrangement joins TRBV19 to TRBJ1-2; D gene unclear. The V gene's germline CDR1 is LNHDA and CDR2 SQIVND (reference sequence). V was clipped by 5 bases and J by 2 bases, with 12 bases between them. The CDR3 has 14 residues. This CDR3 is CASSSQVFNYGYTF. The CDR3 region has the DNA TGTGCCAGTAGTTCGCAGGTGTTCAACTATGGCTACACCTTC. The full variable domain, completed using reference TRBV19 and TRBJ1-2, is DGGITQSPKYLFRKEGQNVTLSCEQNLNHDAMYWYRQDPGQGLRLIYYSQIVNDFQKGDIAEGYSVSREKKESFPLTVTSAQKNPTAFYLCASSSQVFNYGYTFGSGTRLTVV.

This clonotype has more than one count but fewer than ten. The chain employs TRBV5-5 and TRBJ1-4; D is perhaps TRBD1 (5 bases). From germline, CDR1 is SGHKS and CDR2 YYEKEE (reference sequence). Trimming took 1 base from V and 5 from J, leaving 9 bases between them. The CDR3 is made up of 14 amino acids. The CDR3 sequence: CASSLTGDNEKLFF. The CDR3 DNA sequence: TGTGCCAGCAGCTTGACCGGGGACAATGAAAAACTGTTTTTT.

This clonotype was counted many times. The chain joins TRBV5-5 to TRBJ2-1; no reliable D call. CDR1 SGHKS and CDR2 YYEKEE come from the germline V gene (reference sequence). The CDR3 runs to 18 residues. Trimming stripped 3 bases from V and 0 bases from J, with 19 bases between. The chain's CDR3 is CASSSTHLVAASYNEQFF. As DNA, the CDR3 is TGTGCCAGCAGCTCGACACATTTAGTAGCCGCCTCCTACAATGAGCAGTTCTTC.

Ten or more counts support this clonotype. V is TRBV6-5 and J is TRBJ2-5; D may be TRBD2 (7 bases). CDR3 length: 15 residues. CDR1 and CDR2 (germline): MNHEY, SVGAGI. The V end was cut by 5 bases, the J end by 5 bases, with 18 bases between. CDR3: CASSPGDYRRETQYF. The DNA of the CDR3 is TGTGCCAGCAGTCCAGGGGACTACCGGAGGGAGACCCAGTACTTC.

The sample holds many counts of this clonotype. The chain uses TRBV4-3 and TRBJ1-4, with TRBD1 matching 9 bases. The V segment lost 2 bases and the J segment 8 bases; nucleotides outside the gene matches: 12. From germline, CDR1 is LGHNA and CDR2 YSLEER. The CDR3 has 17 amino acids. CDR3 nucleotides: TGCGCCAGCAGCCAAAACCTACCGGGACAGGGAGCCGAAAAACTGTTTTTT. Its protein product is CASSQNLPGQGAEKLFF.